This T cell receptor (beta chain) was obtained from a study of shared clonotypes between healthy human individuals (dated by TCRdb to the early 2020s). General notes on the study: The cohort included a few men and a couple of women between 18 and 49 years of age. To estimate repertoire size and how much clonotypes are shared between individuals, the study performed deep sequencing of blood TCR repertoires from about five healthy adults. Per donor, leukapheresis produced somewhere between about 0.9 and 9 billion PBMCs. Libraries were prepared and TCR repertoires were sequenced by different laboratories using diverse techniques, in order to increase sequencing depth and limit assay-specific biases. For each donor, CD4 naive and CD4 memory were each run on three plates, CD8 naive on two plates, and CD8 memory on one plate.

Results the study describes overall, beyond this receptor: The genetic and exposure-history diversity represented was limited by the small number of donors. Naive subsets generally had larger estimated clonotype richness than memory subsets did. Sharing across several donors was observed for 4.5% to 6.5% of naive CD4, 3% to 3.5% of naive CD8, about 2.3% of memory CD4, and roughly 0.4% of memory CD8 clonotypes. Clonotypes shared by all four sorted-subset donors showed higher generation probabilities than non-shared clonotypes. Only blood was sampled, and tissue TCR repertoires likely differ from those in blood. Pairwise subsampling indicated that sequencing depth was expected to affect the degree of clonotype sharing among donors. Even with the large sequencing depth, rarefaction of the sorted-subset datasets indicated that sequencing was incomplete.

In regard to this clone: Its antigen remains undetermined. No much larger clonotype is one base removed from it; base qualities were not supplied.

V was cut back by 5 bases and J by 7 bases, leaving a gap of 18 bases between them. CDR1 and CDR2 were assigned from the germline V gene as SGHNT and YENEEA. CDR3 length: 15 amino acids, cysteine to phenylalanine. Here the CDR3 DNA is all that survives: 45 bases in frame from base 1. Using the deep immunoSEQ assay, multiplex PCR amplified TCR CDR3 regions from genomic DNA. For each cell subset, the extracted genomic DNA was distributed evenly across all wells of several immunoSEQ 96-well plates, and each plate served as one replicate. For sorted subsets, about 220 ng of genomic DNA, equivalent to 25,000 to 35,000 T cell genomes, went into each replicate PCR. Purified libraries were measured with a Qubit 3.0 fluorometer, size-checked on a Bioanalyzer 2100, and measured again with the KAPA Library Quantification kit. Every immunoSEQ 96-well plate was sequenced on a separate single-read 150-cycle Illumina NextSeq 550 flow cell. Under the source paper's analysis protocol: Because the immunoSEQ output included only junctional sequences and no quality scores, the filtering could not be the same as the filtering used for full-length reads. Sequences were annotated with PyIR, a Python wrapper for IgBLAST v1.9, and V/J genes and CDR3 were assigned using IMGT germline references. Any read was removed if the V/J assignment was weak (E-value above 1e-6), the CDR3 was missing, or the read contained stop codons, out-of-frame junctions, or ambiguous translated residues. V3J clonotypes were defined as sequences sharing the same inferred V gene, J gene, and CDR3 amino acid sequence. Percentage overlap between repertoires was calculated by dividing the number of shared unique clonotypes by the size of the smaller repertoire. Richness of each repertoire was evaluated using RTK rarefaction, the Chao1 estimator, and Recon v2.1 estimates of unobserved clonotypes. Generation probabilities were computed with OLGA for all TCRbeta clonotypes obtained by the gDNA method from a handful of donors. Imported from immuneACCESS, the table was reduced by TCRdb to in-frame sequences with V and J called. These copies leave out some clones; in studies compared against another copy, an unresolved V gene accounts for under half, and the cause of the remainder is not known. The V and J calls and the clone size are those of that table, but D and trimming were determined from the DNA. The sample data list 500,000 to 550,000 clones, and roughly 95% of these were observed just once. The top ten constitute approximately 0.06% of the sample.

The donors were healthy, HIV-negative adults with no recently reported acute infections or vaccinations. Only Caucasian adults living in Nashville, Tennessee, USA were represented among the donors. CD4+ T cells were enriched by magnetic negative selection; naive cells were then positively selected on CD45RA, and the negative fraction formed the memory subset. Blood was collected by leukapheresis, and PBMCs were isolated by Ficoll-Histopaque density gradient centrifugation and then cryopreserved in liquid nitrogen vapor phase. Analytical flow cytometry was used to check the purity and quantity of every magnetically sorted T cell population. From each sorted fraction, genomic DNA was isolated and quantified by UV absorbance on a Nanodrop 2000c.

This chain is built from TRBV11-3 and TRBJ2-1; the D segment might be TRBD1 or TRBD2, since each matches 5 bases. The source of this sequence is a woman aged 30 to 39 in good health. Material for sequencing was naive CD4+ T cells sorted from blood. According to the study, the label for this sample's cell subset or site signals: CD45RA+ positively selected. The CDR3: CASSPRDVPRNEQFF. The DNA is as follows: TGTGCCAGCAGCCCCCGGGACGTACCACGAAATGAGCAGTTCTTC. The variable domain in full, with residues beyond the CDR3 obtained from the reference TRBV11-3 and TRBJ2-1 genes, is EAGVVQSPRYKIIEKKQPVAFWCNPISGHNTLYWYLQNLGQGPELLIRYENEEAVDDSQLPKDRFSAERLKGVDSTLKIQPAELGDSAVYLCASSPRDVPRNEQFFGPGTRLTVL.